This paragraph covers one TCR beta chain sequence. Its antigen is still unknown. CDR3 length equals 19 residues. V shed 4 bases and J 0 bases; nucleotides not matched to a gene: 13. The germline V gene has CDR1 LNHNV and CDR2 YYDKDF (reference sequence). This sample was included in a study of cytomegalovirus exposure and HLA in healthy donors. The study's findings and limits: A highly shared variant cluster was judged a likely technical artifact. Researchers reported in a later analysis that common viral pathogens appeared linked to several top clusters.

This PCR relied on a set of 60 Vbeta primers and 13 Jbeta primers. Original methodology: Later, 80 million or so unique TCR beta chains were counted in an analysis, and some 9.9 million of them were shared. Profiled with immunoSEQ multiplex PCR; TCRdb holds only in-frame clones, not every one. V and J calls and clone size follow that table, whereas D and trimming were derived from the DNA. This table holds more than 45,000 clones. Regarding donors, all were healthy bone marrow donors. The genes are TRBV15 and TRBJ2-2; 8 bases agree with TRBD1. Sequences were obtained from PBMCs. The source is a woman in her fifties or sixties in good health and CMV-seropositive. The chain's CDR3 is CATSTSIAGQGPNTGELFF. Here the CDR3 DNA reads TGTGCCACCAGCACATCTATAGCAGGACAGGGCCCGAACACCGGGGAGCTGTTTTTT.